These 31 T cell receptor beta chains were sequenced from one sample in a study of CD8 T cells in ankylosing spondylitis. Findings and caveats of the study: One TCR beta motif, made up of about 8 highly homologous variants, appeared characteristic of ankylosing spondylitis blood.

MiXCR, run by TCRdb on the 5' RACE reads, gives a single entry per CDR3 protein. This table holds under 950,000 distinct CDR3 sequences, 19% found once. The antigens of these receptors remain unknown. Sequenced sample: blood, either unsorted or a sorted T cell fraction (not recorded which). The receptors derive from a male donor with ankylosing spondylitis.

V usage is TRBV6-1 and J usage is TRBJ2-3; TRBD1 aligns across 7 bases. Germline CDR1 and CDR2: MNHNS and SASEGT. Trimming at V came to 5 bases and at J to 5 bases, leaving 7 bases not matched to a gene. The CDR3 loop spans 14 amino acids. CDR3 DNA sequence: TGTGCCAGCAGTCGGAGACAGGGCAGAGATACGCAGTATTTT. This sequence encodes CASSRRQGRDTQYF.

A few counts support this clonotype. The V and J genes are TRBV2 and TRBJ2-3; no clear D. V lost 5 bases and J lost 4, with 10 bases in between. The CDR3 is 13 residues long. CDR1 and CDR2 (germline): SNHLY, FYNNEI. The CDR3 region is CASSRLTSDTQYF. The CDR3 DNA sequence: TGTGCCAGCAGTAGGCTCACTTCAGATACGCAGTATTTT.

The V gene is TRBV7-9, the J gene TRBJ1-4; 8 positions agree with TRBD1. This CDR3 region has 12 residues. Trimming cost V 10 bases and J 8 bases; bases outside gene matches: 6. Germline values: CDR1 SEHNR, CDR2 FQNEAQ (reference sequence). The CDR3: CATTGGREKLFF. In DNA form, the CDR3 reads TGTGCCACCACAGGGGGTCGGGAAAAACTGTTTTTT.

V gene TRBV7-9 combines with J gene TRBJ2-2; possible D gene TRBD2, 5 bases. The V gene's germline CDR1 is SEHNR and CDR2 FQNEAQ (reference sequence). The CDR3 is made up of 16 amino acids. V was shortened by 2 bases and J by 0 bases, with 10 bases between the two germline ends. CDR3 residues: CASSLRPSTNTGELFF. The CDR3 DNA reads TGTGCCAGCAGCTTACGGCCTAGCACGAACACCGGGGAGCTGTTTTTT.

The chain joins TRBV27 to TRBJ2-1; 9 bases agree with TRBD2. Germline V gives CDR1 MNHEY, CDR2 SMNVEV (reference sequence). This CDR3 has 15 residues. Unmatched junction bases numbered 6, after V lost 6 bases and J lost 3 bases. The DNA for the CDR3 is TGTGCCAGCAGCAATAGCGGGGGCTACTACAATGAGCAGTTCTTC. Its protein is CASSNSGGYYNEQFF.

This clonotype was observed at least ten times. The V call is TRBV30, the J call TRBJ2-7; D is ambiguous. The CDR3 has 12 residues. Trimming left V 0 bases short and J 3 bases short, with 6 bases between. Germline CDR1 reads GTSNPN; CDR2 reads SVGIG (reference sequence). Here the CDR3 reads CAWSVDNYEQYF. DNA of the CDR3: TGTGCCTGGAGTGTCGATAACTACGAGCAGTACTTC.

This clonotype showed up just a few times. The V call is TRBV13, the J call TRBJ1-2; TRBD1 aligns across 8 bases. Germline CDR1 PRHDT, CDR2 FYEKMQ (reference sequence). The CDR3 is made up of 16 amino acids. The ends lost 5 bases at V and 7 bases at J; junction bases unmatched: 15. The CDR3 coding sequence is TGTGCCAGCAGCGTCTACGGGACAGGTGTCGTTGGTGGCTACACCTTC. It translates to CASSVYGTGVVGGYTF.

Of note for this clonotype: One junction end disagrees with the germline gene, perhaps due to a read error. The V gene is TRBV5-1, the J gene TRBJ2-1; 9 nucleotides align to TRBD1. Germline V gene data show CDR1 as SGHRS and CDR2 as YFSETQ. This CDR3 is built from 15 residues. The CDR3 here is CASSVRDREYNEQSF. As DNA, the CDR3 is TGCGCCAGCAGCGTCCGGGACAGGGAGTACAATGAGCAGTCCTTC.

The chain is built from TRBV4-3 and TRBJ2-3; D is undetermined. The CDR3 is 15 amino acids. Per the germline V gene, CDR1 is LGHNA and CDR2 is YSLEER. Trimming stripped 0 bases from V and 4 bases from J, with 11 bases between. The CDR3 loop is CASSQDGQWADTQYF. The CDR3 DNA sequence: TGCGCCAGCAGCCAAGATGGCCAGTGGGCAGATACGCAGTATTTT.

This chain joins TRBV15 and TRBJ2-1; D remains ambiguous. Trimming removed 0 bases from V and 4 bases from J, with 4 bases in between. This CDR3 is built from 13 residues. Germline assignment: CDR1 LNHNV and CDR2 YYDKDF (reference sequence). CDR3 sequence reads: CATSRERYNEQFF. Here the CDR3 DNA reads TGTGCCACCAGCAGAGAAAGGTACAATGAGCAGTTCTTC.

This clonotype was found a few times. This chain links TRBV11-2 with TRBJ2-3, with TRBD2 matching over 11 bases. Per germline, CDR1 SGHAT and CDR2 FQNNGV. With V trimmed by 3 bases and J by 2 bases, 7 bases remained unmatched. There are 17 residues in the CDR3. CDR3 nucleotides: TGTGCCAGCAGCTTTAGACTAGCGGGGACCTCCACAGATACGCAGTATTTT. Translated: CASSFRLAGTSTDTQYF.

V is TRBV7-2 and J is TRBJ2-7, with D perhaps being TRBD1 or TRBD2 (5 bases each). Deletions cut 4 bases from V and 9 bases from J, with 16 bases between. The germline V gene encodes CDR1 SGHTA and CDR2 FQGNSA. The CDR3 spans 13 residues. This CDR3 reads CASSSRPGPGQYF. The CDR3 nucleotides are TGTGCCAGCAGCTCCCGACCGGGGCCGGGGCAGTACTTC.

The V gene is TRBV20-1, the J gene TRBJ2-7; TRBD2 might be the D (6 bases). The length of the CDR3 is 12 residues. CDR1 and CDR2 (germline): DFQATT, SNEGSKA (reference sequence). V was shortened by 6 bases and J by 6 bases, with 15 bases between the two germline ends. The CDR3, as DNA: TGCAGTGCCTTCTTTGGAGGGGCCGAGCAGTACTTC. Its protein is CSAFFGGAEQYF.

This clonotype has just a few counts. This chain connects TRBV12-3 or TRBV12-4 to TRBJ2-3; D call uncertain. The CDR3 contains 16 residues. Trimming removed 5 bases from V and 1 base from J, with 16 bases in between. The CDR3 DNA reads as TGTGCCAGCAGTCTCCTAGGGCCTACAGGCACAGATACGCAGTATTTT. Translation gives CASSLLGPTGTDTQYF.

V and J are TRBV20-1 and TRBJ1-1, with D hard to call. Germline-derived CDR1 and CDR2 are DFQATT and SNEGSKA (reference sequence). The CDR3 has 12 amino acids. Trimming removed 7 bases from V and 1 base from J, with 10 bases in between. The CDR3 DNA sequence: TGCAGTGTCCCGAACCAGAACACTGAAGCTTTCTTT. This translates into CSVPNQNTEAFF.

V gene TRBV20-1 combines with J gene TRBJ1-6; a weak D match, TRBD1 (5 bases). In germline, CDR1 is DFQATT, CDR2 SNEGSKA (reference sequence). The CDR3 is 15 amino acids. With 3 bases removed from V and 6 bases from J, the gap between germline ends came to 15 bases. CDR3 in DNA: TGCAGTGCTAGGGTTTCGGGGCAGGGTAATTCACCCCTCCACTTT. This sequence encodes CSARVSGQGNSPLHF.

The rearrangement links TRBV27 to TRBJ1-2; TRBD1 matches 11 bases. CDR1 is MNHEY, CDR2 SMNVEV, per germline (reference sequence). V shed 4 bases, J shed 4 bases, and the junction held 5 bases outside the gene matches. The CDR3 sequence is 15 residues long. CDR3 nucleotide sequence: TGTGCCAGCAGTTCCCGGACAGGGGGCGTCTATGGCTACACCTTC. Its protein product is CASSSRTGGVYGYTF.

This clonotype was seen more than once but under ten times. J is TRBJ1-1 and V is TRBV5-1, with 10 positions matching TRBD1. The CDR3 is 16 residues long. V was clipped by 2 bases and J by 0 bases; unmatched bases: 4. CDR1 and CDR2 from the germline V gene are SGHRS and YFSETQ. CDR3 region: CASSFGQGGMNTEAFF. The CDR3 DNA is TGCGCCAGCAGCTTCGGACAGGGGGGAATGAACACTGAAGCTTTCTTT.

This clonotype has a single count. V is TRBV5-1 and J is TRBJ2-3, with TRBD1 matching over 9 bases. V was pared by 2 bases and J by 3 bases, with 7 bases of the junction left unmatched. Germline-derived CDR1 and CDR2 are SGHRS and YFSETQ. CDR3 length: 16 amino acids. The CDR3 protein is CASSLDRDRVTDTQYF. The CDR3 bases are TGCGCCAGCAGCTTAGATCGGGACAGGGTAACAGATACGCAGTATTTT.

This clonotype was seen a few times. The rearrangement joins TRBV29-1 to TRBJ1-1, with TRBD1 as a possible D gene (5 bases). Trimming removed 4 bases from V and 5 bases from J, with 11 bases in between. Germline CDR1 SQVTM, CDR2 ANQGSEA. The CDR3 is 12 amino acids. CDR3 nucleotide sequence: TGCAGCGTTGGGGACCTAAGAACTGAAGCTTTCTTT. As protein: CSVGDLRTEAFF. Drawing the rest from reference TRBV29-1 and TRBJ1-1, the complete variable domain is SAVISQKPSRDICQRGTSLTIQCQVDSQVTMMFWYRQQPGQSLTLIATANQGSEATYESGFVIDKFPISRPNLTFSTLTVSNMSPEDSSIYLCSVGDLRTEAFFGQGTRLTVV.

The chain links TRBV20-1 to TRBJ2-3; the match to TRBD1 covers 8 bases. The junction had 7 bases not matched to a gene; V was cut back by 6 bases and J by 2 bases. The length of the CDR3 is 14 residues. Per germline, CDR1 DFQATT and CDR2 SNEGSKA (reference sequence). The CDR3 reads CSAGRQGNTDTQYF. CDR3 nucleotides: TGCAGTGCGGGTCGACAGGGGAACACAGATACGCAGTATTTT.

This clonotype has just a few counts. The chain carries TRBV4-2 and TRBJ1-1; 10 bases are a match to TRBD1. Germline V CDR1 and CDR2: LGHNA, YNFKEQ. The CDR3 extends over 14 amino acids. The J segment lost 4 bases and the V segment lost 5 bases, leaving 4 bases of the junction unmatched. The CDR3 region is CASSAGQGSTEAFF. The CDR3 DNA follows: TGTGCCAGCAGCGCGGGACAGGGGAGCACTGAAGCTTTCTTT.

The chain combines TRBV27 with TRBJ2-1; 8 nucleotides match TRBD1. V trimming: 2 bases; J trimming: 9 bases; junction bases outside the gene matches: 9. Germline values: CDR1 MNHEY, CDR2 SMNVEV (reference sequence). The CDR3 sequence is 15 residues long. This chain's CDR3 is CASSLLPGQGGEQFF. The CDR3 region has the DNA TGTGCCAGCAGTTTACTGCCCGGACAGGGTGGTGAGCAGTTCTTC.

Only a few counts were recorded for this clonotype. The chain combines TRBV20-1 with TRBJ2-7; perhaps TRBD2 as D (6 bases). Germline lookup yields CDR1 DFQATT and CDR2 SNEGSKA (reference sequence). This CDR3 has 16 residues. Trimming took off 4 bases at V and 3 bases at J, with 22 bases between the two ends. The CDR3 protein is CSANPLLASRHYEQYF. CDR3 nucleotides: TGCAGTGCTAACCCCCTCCTAGCGTCTCGGCACTACGAGCAGTACTTC.

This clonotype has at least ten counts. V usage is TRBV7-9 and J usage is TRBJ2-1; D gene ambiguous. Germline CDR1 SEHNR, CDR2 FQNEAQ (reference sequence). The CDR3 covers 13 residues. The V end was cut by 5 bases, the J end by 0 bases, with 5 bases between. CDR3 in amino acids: CASSRPSYNEQFF. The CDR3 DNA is TGTGCCAGCAGCCGACCCTCCTACAATGAGCAGTTCTTC.

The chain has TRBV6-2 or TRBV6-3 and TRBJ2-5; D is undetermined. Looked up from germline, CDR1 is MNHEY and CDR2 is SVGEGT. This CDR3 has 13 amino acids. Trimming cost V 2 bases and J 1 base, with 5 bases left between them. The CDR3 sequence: CASSYVPQETQYF. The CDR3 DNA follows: TGTGCCAGCAGTTACGTGCCCCAAGAGACCCAGTACTTC.

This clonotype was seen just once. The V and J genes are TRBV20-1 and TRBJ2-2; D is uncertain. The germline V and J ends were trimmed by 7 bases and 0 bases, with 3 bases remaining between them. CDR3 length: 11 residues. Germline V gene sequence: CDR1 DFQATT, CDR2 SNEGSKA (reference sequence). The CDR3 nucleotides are TGCAGTGGGGCGAACACCGGGGAGCTGTTTTTT. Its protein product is CSGANTGELFF.

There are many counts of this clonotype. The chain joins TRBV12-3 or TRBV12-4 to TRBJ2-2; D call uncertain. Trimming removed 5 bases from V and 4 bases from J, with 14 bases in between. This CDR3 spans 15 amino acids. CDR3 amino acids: CASSPLYSPTGELFF. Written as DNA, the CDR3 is TGTGCCAGCAGTCCGCTATACTCCCCCACCGGGGAGCTGTTTTTT.

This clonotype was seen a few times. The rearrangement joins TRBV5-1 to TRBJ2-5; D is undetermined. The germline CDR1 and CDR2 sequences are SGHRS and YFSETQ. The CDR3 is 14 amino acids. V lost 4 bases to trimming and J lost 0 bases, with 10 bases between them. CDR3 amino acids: CASSPTMYQETQYF. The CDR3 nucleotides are TGCGCCAGCAGCCCGACGATGTACCAAGAGACCCAGTACTTC.

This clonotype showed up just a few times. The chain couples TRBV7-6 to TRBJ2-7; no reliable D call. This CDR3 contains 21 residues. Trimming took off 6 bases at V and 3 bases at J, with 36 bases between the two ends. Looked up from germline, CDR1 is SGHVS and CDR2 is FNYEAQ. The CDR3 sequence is CASRPDPELTLLFKGFYEQYF. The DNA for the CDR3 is TGTGCCAGCAGACCAGACCCCGAGCTAACCCTCCTATTTAAGGGTTTCTACGAGCAGTACTTC. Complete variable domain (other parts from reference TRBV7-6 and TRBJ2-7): GAGVSQSPRYKVTKRGQDVALRCDPISGHVSLYWYRQALGQGPEFLTYFNYEAQQDKSGLPNDRFSAERPEGSISTLTIQRTEQRDSAMYRCASRPDPELTLLFKGFYEQYFGPGTRLTVT.

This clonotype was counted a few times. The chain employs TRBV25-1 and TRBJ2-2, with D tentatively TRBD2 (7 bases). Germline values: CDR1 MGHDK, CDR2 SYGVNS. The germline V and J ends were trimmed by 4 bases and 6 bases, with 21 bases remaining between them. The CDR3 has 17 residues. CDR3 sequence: CASSARGRNAGAGELFF. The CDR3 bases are TGTGCCAGCAGTGCCAGGGGCAGAAACGCGGGGGCCGGGGAGCTGTTTTTT.